This TCR beta chain was recorded in a study of blood T cell repertoires in COVID-19. Study information: Acute and convalescent COVID-19 samples came from the United States, Italy and Spain. Nucleic acid was either cDNA or gDNA, and it came from T cells, B-cell-depleted T cells, or PBMCs.

Germline loops: CDR1 LNHDA, CDR2 SQIVND (reference sequence). Trimming removed 3 bases from V and 6 bases from J; junction bases left unmatched: 7. This CDR3 has 15 residues. The method was immunoSEQ multiplex PCR; TCRdb's version includes in-frame clones alone and lacks a portion of them. The repertoire has around 180,000 clones, around 76% of them found once; the top ten carry roughly 17%. J is TRBJ2-1 and V is TRBV19; 8 bases are shared with TRBD2. The sequenced material came from PBMCs or T cells enriched from blood (not recorded which). The clonotype comes from a woman in her 50s with acute COVID-19. The CDR3 DNA is TGTGCCAGTAGTATGGGTAGCGGGGAAGTCAATGAGCAGTTCTTC. Protein product: CASSMGSGEVNEQFF.